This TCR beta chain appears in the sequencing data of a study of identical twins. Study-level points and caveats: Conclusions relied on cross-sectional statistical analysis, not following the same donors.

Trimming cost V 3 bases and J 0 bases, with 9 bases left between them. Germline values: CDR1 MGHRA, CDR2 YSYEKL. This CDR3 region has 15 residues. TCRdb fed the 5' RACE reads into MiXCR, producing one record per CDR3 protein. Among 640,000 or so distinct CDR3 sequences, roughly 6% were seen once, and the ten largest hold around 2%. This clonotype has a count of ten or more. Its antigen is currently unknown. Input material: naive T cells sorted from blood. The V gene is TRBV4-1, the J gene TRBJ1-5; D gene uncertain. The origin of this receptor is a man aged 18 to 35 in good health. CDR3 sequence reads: CASSQYRDSNQPQHF. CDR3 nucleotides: TGCGCCAGCAGCCAGTACAGAGATAGCAATCAGCCCCAGCATTTT.